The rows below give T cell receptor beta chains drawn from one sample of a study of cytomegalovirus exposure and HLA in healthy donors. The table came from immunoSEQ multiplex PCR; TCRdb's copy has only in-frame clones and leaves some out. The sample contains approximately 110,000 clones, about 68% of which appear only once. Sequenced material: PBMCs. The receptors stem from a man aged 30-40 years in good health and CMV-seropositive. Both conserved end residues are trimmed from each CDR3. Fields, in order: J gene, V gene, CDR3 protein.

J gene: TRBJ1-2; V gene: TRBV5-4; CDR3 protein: ASSLTGWSYGYT
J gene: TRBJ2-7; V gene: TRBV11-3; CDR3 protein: ASSPGTAYEQY
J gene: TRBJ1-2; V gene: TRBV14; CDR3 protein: ASSLQGIYGYT
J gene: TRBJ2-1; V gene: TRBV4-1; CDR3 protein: ASSQVESSYNEQF
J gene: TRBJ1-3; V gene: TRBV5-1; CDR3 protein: ASSLAGKVAGNTIY
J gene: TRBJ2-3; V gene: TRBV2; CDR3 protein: ASSAGRTDTQY
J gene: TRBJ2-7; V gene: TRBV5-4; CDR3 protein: ASSGRDRIEQY
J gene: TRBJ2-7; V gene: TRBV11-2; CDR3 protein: ASSLTGASYEQY
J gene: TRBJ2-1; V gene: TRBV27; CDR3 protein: ASRKAGGVYNEQF
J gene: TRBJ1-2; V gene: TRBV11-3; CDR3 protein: ASSSGGEYGYT
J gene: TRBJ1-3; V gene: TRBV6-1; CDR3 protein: ASSETSGTVYSGNTIY
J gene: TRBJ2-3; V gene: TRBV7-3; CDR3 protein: ASSSDRWADTQY
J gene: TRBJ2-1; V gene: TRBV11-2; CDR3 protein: ASSLRSRGNEQF
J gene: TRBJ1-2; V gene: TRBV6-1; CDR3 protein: ASSRGQVYGYT
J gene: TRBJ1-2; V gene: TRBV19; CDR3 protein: ASSISGYNYGYT
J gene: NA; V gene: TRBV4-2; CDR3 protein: ASSQAQAGGYEQY
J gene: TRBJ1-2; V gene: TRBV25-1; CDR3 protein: ASSESRTGGIYGYT
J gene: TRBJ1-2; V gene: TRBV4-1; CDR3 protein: ASSLPGTELYGYT
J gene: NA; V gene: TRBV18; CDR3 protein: ASSPLGGRSEQY
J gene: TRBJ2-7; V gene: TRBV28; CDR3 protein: ASSLGPRPSPYEQY
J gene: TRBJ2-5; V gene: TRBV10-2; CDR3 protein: ASSESNSNQETQY
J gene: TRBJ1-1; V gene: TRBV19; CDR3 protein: ATALGGTEAF
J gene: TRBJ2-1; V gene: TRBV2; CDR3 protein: ASSVLTSGGDEQF
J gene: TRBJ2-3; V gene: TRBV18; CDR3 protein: ASSRTLGTDTQY
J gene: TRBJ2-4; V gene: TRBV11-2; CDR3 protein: ASSLDLSRIPGTGWSIQY
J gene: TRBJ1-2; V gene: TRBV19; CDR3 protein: ASSMWDTNYGYT
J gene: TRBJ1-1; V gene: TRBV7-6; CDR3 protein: ASSLGQGKNTEAF
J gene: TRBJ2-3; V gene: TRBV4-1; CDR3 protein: ASSPGGVDTQY
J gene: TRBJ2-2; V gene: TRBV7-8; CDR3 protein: ASSSTFTSGTGELF
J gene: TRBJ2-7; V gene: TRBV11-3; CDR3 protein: ASSVAPSYEQY
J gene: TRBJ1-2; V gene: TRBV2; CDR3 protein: ASGGRGGHGYT
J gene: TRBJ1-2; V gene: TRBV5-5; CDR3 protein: ASSLGTGGYGYT
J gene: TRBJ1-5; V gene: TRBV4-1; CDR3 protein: ASSHPGENQPQH
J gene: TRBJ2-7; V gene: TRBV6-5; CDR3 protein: ASSWGPPSQYEQY
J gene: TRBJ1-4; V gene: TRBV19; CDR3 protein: ASSASRATNEKLF
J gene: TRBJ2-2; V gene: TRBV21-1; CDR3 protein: ASSKVQENTGELF
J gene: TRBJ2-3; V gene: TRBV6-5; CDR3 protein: ASSYSISADTQY
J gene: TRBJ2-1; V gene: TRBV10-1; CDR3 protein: ASSARTRVYEQF
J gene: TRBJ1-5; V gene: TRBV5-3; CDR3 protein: ARSYGQGNYQPQH
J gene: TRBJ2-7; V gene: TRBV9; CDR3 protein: ASSVRLAASEQY
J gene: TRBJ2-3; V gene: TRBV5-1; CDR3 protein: ASSLAGVGMDTQY
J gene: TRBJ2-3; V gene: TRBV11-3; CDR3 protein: ASSTGLAGTDTQY
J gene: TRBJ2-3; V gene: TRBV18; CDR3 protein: ASSPNLAGVSTDTQY
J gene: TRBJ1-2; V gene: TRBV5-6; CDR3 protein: ASSLTVANYGYT
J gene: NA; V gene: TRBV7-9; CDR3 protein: AAGQGKNEQY
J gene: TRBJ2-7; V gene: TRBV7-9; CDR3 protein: ASSFRQGSQEQY
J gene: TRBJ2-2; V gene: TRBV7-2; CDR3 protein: ASSLAGGNGELF
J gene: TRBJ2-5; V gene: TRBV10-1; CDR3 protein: ASSELAGNETQY
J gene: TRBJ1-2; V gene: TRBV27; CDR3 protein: ASSWAGARSGYT
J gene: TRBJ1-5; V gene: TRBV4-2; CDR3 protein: ASSQVQSNQPQH
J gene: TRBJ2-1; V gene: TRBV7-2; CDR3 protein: ASSPQRGSYNEQF
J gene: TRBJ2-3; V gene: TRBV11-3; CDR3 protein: ASTKGRGTSTDTQY
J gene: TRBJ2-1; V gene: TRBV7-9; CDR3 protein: ASSSERGDNEQF